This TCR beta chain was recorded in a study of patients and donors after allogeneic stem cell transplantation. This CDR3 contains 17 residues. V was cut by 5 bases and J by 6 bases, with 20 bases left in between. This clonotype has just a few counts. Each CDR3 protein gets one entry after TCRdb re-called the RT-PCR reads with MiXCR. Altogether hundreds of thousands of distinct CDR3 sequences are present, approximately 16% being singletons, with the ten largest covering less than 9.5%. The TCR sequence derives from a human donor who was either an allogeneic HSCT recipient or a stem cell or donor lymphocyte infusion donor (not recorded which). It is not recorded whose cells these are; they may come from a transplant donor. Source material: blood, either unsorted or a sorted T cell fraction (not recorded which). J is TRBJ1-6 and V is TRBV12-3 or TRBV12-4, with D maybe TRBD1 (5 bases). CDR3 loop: CASSPTHPGAANSPLHF. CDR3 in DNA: TGTGCCAGCAGTCCTACTCATCCTGGGGCAGCTAATTCACCCCTCCACTTT.